The source of this T cell receptor beta chain is a study of shared clonotypes between healthy human individuals. Here immunoSEQ multiplex PCR was the method, and the copy in TCRdb shows in-frame clones only, minus some. This sample has about 2.4 million clones, with approximately 90% found just once. This CDR3 has 15 residues. V lost 0 bases to trimming and J lost 9 bases, with 15 bases between them. Germline CDR1 is SEHNR and CDR2 is FQNEAQ (reference sequence). This rearrangement joins TRBV7-9 to TRBJ2-1, with TRBD2 as a possible D gene (7 bases). The receptor's source is a man aged 18 to 30 in good health. Sequencing was performed on naive CD4+ T cells sorted from blood. Subset noted: CD45RA+ positively selected. The CDR3 DNA is TGTGCCAGCAGCTTAGCGGGGGGGCGATCGGTTGAGCAGTTCTTC. Translated: CASSLAGGRSVEQFF. Looking up the rest from reference TRBV7-9 and TRBJ2-1 gives the full variable domain: DTGVSQNPRHKITKRGQNVTFRCDPISEHNRLYWYRQTLGQGPEFLTYFQNEAQLEKSRLLSDRFSAERPKGSFSTLEIQRTEQGDSAMYLCASSLAGGRSVEQFFGPGTRLTVL.